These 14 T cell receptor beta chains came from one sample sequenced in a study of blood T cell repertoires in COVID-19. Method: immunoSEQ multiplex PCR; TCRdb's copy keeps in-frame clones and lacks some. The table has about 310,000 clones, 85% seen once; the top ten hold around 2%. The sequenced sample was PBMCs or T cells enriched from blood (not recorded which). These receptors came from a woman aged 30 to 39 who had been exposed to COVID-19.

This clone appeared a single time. CDR3 nucleotide sequence: TGTGCCACCAGTGAACCAGGCATCGCTGAGCAGTTCTTC. Translation: CATSEPGIAEQFF. V is TRBV24-1 and J is TRBJ2-1; D ambiguous. Trimming cost V 4 bases and J 9 bases, with 12 bases left between them. Germline-derived CDR1 and CDR2 are KGHDR and SFDVKD. The CDR3 is 13 residues long.

The CDR3 nucleotides are TGTGCCAGCAGCCACAGGGCGCTAGACACAGATACGCAGTATTTT. Translation: CASSHRALDTDTQYF. The chain couples TRBV27 to TRBJ2-3, with D perhaps matching TRBD1 (6 bases). Germline V gene data show CDR1 as MNHEY and CDR2 as SMNVEV (reference sequence). This CDR3 is 15 amino acids long. Trimming removed 6 bases from V and 2 bases from J, with 15 bases in between.

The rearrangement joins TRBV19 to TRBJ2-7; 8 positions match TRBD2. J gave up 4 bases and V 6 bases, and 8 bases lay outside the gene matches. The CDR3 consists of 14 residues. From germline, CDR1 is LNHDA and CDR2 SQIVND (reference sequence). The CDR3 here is CASSPGLGSYEQYF. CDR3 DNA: TGTGCCAGTAGCCCGGGACTAGGAAGTTACGAGCAGTACTTC.

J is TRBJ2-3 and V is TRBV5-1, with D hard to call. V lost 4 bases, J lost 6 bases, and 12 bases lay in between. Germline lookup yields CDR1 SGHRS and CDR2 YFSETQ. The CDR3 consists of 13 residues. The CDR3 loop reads CASSVQLLDTQYF. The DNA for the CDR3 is TGCGCCAGCAGCGTCCAATTACTGGATACGCAGTATTTT.

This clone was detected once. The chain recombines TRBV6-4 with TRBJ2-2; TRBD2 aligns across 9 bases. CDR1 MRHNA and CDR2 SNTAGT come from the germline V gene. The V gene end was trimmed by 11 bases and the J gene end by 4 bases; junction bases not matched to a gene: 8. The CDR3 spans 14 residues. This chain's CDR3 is CASRGLAVTGELFF. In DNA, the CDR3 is TGTGCCTCCCGGGGACTAGCAGTCACCGGGGAGCTGTTTTTT.

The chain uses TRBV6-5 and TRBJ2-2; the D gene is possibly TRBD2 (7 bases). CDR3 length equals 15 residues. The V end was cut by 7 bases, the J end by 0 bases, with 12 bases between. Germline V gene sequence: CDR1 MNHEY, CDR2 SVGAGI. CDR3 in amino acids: CASKTGGPNTGELFF. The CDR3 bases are TGTGCCAGCAAAACGGGGGGCCCGAACACCGGGGAGCTGTTTTTT.

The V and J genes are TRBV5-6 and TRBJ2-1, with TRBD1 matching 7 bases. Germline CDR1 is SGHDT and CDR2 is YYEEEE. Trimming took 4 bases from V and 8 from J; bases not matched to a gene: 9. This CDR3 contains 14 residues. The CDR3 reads CASSRDSKIHEQFF. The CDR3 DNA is TGTGCCAGCAGCCGGGACAGTAAGATCCATGAGCAGTTCTTC.

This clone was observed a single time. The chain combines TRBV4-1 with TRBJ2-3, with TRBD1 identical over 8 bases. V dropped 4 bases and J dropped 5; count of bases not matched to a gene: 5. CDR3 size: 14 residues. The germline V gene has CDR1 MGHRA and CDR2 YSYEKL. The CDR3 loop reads CASSPDRVGDTQYF. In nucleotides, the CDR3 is TGCGCCAGCAGCCCGGACAGGGTTGGAGATACGCAGTATTTT.

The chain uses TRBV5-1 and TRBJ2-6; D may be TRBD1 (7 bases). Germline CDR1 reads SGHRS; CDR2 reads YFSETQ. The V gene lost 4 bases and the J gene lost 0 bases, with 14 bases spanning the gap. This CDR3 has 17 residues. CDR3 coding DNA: TGCGCCAGCAGCCCGGAGGGACAGCACTCTGGGGCCAACGTCCTGACTTTC. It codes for CASSPEGQHSGANVLTF.

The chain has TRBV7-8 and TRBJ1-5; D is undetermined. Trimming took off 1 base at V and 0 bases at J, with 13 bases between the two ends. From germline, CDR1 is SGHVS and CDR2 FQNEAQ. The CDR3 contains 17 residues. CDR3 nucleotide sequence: TGTGCCAGCAGCTTAGGCGGGGTCCACTATAGCAATCAGCCCCAGCATTTT. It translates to CASSLGGVHYSNQPQHF.

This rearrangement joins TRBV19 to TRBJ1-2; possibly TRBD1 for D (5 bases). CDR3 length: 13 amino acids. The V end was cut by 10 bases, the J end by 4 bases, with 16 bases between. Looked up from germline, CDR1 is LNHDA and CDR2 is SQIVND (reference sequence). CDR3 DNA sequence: TGTGCCACCAGAGGCACAGGCTCCTATGGCTACACCTTC. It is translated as CATRGTGSYGYTF.

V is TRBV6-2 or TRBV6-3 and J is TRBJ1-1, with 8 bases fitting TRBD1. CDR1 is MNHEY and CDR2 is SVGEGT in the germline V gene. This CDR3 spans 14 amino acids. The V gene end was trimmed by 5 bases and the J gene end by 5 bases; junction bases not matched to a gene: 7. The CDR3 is CASSRQGMGTEAFF. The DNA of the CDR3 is TGTGCCAGCAGTCGACAGGGGATGGGGACTGAAGCTTTCTTT.

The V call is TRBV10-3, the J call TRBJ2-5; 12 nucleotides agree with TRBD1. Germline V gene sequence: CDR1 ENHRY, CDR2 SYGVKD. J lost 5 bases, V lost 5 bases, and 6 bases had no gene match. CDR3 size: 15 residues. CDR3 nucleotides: TGTGCCATCAGTAAACCGGGACAGGGGGCCGAGACCCAGTACTTC. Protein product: CAISKPGQGAETQYF.

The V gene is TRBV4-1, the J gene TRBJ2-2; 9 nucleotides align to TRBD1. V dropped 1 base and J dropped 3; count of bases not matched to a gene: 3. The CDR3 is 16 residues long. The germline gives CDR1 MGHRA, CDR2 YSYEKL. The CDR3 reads CASSQGTGEYTGELFF. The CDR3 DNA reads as TGCGCCAGCAGCCAAGGGACAGGGGAGTACACCGGGGAGCTGTTTTTT.